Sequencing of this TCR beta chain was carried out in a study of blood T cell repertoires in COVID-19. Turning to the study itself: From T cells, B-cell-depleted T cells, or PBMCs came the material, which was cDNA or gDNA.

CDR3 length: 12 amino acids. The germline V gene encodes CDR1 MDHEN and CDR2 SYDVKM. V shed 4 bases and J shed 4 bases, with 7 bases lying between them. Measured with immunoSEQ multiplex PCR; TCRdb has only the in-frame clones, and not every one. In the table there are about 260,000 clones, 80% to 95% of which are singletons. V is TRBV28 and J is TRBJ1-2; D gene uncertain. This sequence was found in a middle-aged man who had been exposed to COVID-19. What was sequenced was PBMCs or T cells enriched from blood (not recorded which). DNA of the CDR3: TGTGCCAGCAGTTATACAGTCTATGGCTACACCTTC. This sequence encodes CASSYTVYGYTF.